This T cell receptor (beta chain) is from a study of T-cell reconstitution after alpha-beta-depleted transplantation in children. CDR3 length equals 15 residues. Germline-derived CDR1 and CDR2 are LNHNV and YYDKDF (reference sequence). V shed 1 base and J shed 3 bases, with 13 bases lying between them. A library of TCRbeta sequences, prepared with unique molecular identifiers, was generated. Each CDR3 protein gets one entry after TCRdb re-called the PCR reads with MiXCR. Of fewer than 750,000 distinct CDR3 sequences in the sample, 25% to 30% were seen once. The study, taken as a whole, reports: T-cell counts and diversity at one year post-transplant came mainly from newly produced T cells. Several hundred rapidly expanded clones from non-depleted graft cells reportedly supplied alpha-beta T cells about two months post-transplant.

Regarding this clonotype: Its antigen remains unidentified.

The rearrangement links TRBV15 to TRBJ2-7; D may be TRBD1 or TRBD2 (5 bases each). This TCR came from a boy less than two years old with Wiskott-Aldrich syndrome, due to receive a stem cell transplant. Sequenced here: PBMCs, sampled before TCRalphabeta/CD19-depleted stem cell transplant. The CDR3 spells CATSRGRGAVYEQYF. The CDR3 region has the DNA TGTGCCACCAGCAGAGGGAGAGGGGCGGTCTACGAGCAGTACTTC.